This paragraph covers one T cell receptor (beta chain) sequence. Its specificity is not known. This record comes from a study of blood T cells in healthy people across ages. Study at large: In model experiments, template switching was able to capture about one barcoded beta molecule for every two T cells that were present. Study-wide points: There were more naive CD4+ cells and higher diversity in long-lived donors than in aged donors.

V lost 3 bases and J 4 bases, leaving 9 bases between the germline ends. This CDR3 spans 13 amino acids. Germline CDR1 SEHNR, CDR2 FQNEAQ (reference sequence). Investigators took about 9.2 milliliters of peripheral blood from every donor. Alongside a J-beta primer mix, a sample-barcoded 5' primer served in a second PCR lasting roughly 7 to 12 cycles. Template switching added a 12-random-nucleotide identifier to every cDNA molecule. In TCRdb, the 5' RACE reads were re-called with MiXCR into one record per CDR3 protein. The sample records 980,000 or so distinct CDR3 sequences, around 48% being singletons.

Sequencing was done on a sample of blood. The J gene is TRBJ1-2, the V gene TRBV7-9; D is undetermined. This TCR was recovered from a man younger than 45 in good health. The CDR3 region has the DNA TGTGCCAGCAGCTTCTCAGTTTTCTATGGCTACACCTTC. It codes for CASSFSVFYGYTF.